Listed below are T cell receptor beta chains from one sample, sequenced in a study of blood T cell repertoires in COVID-19. Here immunoSEQ multiplex PCR was the method, and the copy in TCRdb shows in-frame clones only, minus some. The data show around 37,000 clones, about 90% seen once. Input material: peripheral blood. These receptors came from a man in his forties or fifties with active or convalescent COVID-19. Both conserved end residues are part of each CDR3. The D gene is left open where the match is weak. Clone size is shown for a subset of rows, as once, few, many or a class of expanded clone.

V gene,J gene,D gene,clone size,CDR3 DNA,CDR3 protein
TRBV18,TRBJ2-1,TRBD2,NA,TGTGCCAGCTCACCACCGTTTCGACTAGCGGGAGGTCTCGATGAGCAGTTCTTC,CASSPPFRLAGGLDEQFF
TRBV28,TRBJ1-4,NA,NA,TGTGCCAGCAGTTTCCCGCGTAGGGGTTTTAATGAAAAACTGTTTTTT,CASSFPRRGFNEKLFF
TRBV7-2,TRBJ1-3,NA,once,TGTGCCAGCAGCTTAGTAGGGAGTCCGAGCTCTGGAAACACCATATATTTT,CASSLVGSPSSGNTIYF
TRBV4-1,TRBJ2-4,NA,NA,TGCGCCAGCAGCCGCTTACAGGGTCCCATTCAGTACTTC,CASSRLQGPIQYF
TRBV28,TRBJ2-5,NA,NA,TGTGCCAGCAGTTTTGGTGTTAGTAGGTCGGGTTGGGCCCAGTACTTC,CASSFGVSRSGWAQYF
TRBV5-6,TRBJ1-4,NA,NA,TGTGCCAGCAGCTTGGTGTCAGTTCCAAATGAAAAACTGTTTTTT,CASSLVSVPNEKLFF
TRBV28,TRBJ2-5,TRBD1,NA,TGTGCCAGCAGCCGAGGGACAGTCCAAGAGACCCAGTACTTC,CASSRGTVQETQYF
TRBV18,TRBJ1-4,TRBD1,NA,TGTGCCAGCTCTGACAGGGCCTTTAATGAAAAACTGTTTTTT,CASSDRAFNEKLFF
TRBV6-4,TRBJ1-5,TRBD1,NA,TGTGCCAGCAGCCCCACAGGGGGCTTTACTCAGCCCCAGCATTTT,CASSPTGGFTQPQHF
TRBV6-6,TRBJ2-3,TRBD2,once,TGTGCCAGCAGCCCTAGCGGTCCTAGCACAGATACGCAGTATTTT,CASSPSGPSTDTQYF
TRBV15,TRBJ2-7,TRBD1,NA,TGTGCCACCAGCAAAAGACAGGGGGCTGACGAGCAGTACTTC,CATSKRQGADEQYF
TRBV18,TRBJ2-7,NA,NA,TGTGCCAGCTCACCCCTACTTACCTACGAGCAGTACTTC,CASSPLLTYEQYF
TRBV21-1,TRBJ2-3,NA,NA,TGTGCCAGCAGCACCCCCAAGACCCAGATAAGACTATGTACTAGCACAGATACGCAGTATTTT,CASSTPKTQIRLCTSTDTQYF
TRBV28,TRBJ1-2,TRBD1,NA,TGTGCCAGCAGTTGGGGGACAGGGGGCCTCTATGGCTACACCTTC,CASSWGTGGLYGYTF
TRBV27,TRBJ2-5,NA,NA,TGTGCCAGCAGGATCAGGGAGACCCAGTACTTC,CASRIRETQYF
TRBV5-1,TRBJ2-5,NA,NA,TGCGCCAGCAGCCCCTGGTCGGGGGAGACCCAGTACTTC,CASSPWSGETQYF
TRBV3-1/TRBV3-2,TRBJ2-3,TRBD1,once,TGTGCCAGCAGCCCCGAGACGACAGGGGGTATCGATACGCAGTATTTT,CASSPETTGGIDTQYF
TRBV19,TRBJ2-2,NA,medium-sized,TGTGCCAGTAGTTCCCGGACAGAGGTGAACACCGGGGAGCTGTTTTTT,CASSSRTEVNTGELFF
TRBV28,TRBJ2-5,NA,NA,TGTGCCAGCAGTCTCCTAGCGCAAGAGACCCAGTACTTC,CASSLLAQETQYF
TRBV27,TRBJ2-1,NA,once,TGTGCCAGCAGTTTATCGCCCCGGGTCCATGAGCAGTTCTTC,CASSLSPRVHEQFF
TRBV19,TRBJ2-3,TRBD2,NA,TGTGCCAGTAGTGTTAGCGGGAACACAGATACGCAGTATTTT,CASSVSGNTDTQYF
TRBV28,TRBJ2-4,TRBD1,NA,TGTGCCAGCTTAGAAACAGGGGACATTCAGTACTTC,CASLETGDIQYF
TRBV18,TRBJ2-2,NA,NA,TGTGCCAGCTCACCGGGGGCTGGCACCGGGGAGCTGTTTTTT,CASSPGAGTGELFF
TRBV7-2,TRBJ1-1,NA,NA,TGTGCCAGCAGCTTCCGACAGAGGAACACTGAAGCTTTCTTT,CASSFRQRNTEAFF
TRBV15,TRBJ2-4,TRBD2,NA,TGTGCCACCAGCAGAGATAAGATAGGACTAGCGGGCCATAAAGCGCACATTCAGTACTTC,CATSRDKIGLAGHKAHIQYF
TRBV9,TRBJ2-1,NA,NA,TGTGCCAGCAGCGTAGATCCAGGGTGGGGGGATGAGCAGTTCTTC,CASSVDPGWGDEQFF
TRBV3-1/TRBV3-2,TRBJ2-7,TRBD2,few,TGTGCCAGCAGCCCGAGCGGGAGTAACCCAATGATATACGAGCAGTACTTC,CASSPSGSNPMIYEQYF
TRBV11-3,TRBJ2-7,NA,NA,TGTGCCAGCAGCTACTCTGCCGGGACAGTAGCGGCCGAGCAGTACTTC,CASSYSAGTVAAEQYF
TRBV6-2/TRBV6-3,TRBJ2-7,TRBD1,NA,TGTGCCAGCAGTGGGACAGGGATCTCCTACGAGCAGTACTTC,CASSGTGISYEQYF
TRBV12-5,TRBJ2-5,NA,once,TGTGCTAGTGGTTTGCAGGGCGCTGGCGAGACCCAGTACTTC,CASGLQGAGETQYF
TRBV2,TRBJ2-3,NA,NA,TGTGCCAGCAATCGAGTCGTTGGCACAGATACGCAGTATTTT,CASNRVVGTDTQYF
TRBV6-5,TRBJ1-6,TRBD1,NA,TGTGCCAGCAGGACAGGGAATAATTCACCCCTCCACTTT,CASRTGNNSPLHF
TRBV4-3,TRBJ2-7,TRBD2,NA,TGCGCCAGCAGCCGAAAGGGCGGACTAGCGGGAGATGTAGCCTACGAGCAGTACTTC,CASSRKGGLAGDVAYEQYF
TRBV7-9,TRBJ2-7,NA,NA,TGTGCCAGCAGCTTAGCTGGCCCGGGACTCGTCAGCTTC,CASSLAGPGLVSF
TRBV5-4,TRBJ2-3,TRBD2,NA,TGTGCCAGCAGCACCTCGGGAGGGCAAGGCACAGATACGCAGTATTTT,CASSTSGGQGTDTQYF
TRBV6-2/TRBV6-3,TRBJ2-1,TRBD2,NA,TGTGCCAGCAGTTACTTGGCTAGCGGGAGGTTTAAATATGAGCAGTTCTTC,CASSYLASGRFKYEQFF
TRBV10-2,TRBJ2-3,TRBD1,NA,TGCGCCAGTAATGTACAGGGGGTATTGGATACGCAGTATTTT,CASNVQGVLDTQYF
TRBV4-1,TRBJ2-7,TRBD2,NA,TGCGCCAGCAGCCAAGCTCTACTAGCGGGAGGGCCGACAATGTACGAGCAGTACTTC,CASSQALLAGGPTMYEQYF
TRBV27,TRBJ2-7,NA,NA,TGTGCCAGCAGTTTATCGATAGGGGGGGTTGCCTACGAGCAGTACTTC,CASSLSIGGVAYEQYF
TRBV2,TRBJ1-6,TRBD1,NA,TGTGCCAGCAGTCGACAGGGGGCGATTCCCCTCCACTTT,CASSRQGAIPLHF
TRBV7-9,TRBJ2-7,TRBD2,NA,TGTGCCAGCAGCTTTGGTCTAGCGGAGTCCTACGAGCAGTACTTC,CASSFGLAESYEQYF